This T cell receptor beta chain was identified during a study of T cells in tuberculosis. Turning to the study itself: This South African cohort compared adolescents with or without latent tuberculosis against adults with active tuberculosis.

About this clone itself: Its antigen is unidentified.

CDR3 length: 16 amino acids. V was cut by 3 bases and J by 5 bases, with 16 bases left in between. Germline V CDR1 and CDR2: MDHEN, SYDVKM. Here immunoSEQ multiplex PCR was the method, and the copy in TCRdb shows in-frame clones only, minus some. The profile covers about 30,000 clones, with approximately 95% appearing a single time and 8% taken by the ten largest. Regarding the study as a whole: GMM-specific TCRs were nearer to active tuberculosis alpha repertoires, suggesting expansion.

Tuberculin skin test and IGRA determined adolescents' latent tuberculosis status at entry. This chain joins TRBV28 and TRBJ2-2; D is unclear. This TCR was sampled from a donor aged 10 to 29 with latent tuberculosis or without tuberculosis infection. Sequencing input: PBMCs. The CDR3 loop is CASSLRGQWKTGELFF. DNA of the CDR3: TGTGCCAGCAGTTTGCGTGGGCAGTGGAAAACCGGGGAGCTGTTTTTT.